Listed here are 29 T cell receptor beta chains from one sample, sequenced in a study of patients and donors after allogeneic stem cell transplantation. TCRdb reprocessed the RT-PCR reads with MiXCR, giving one entry per CDR3 protein. The table includes hundreds of thousands of distinct CDR3 sequences, more than 15% detected once. The sequenced sample was blood, either unsorted or a sorted T cell fraction (not recorded which). These receptors were taken from a human donor who was either an allogeneic HSCT recipient or a stem cell or donor lymphocyte infusion donor (not recorded which). It is not recorded whose cells these are; they may come from a transplant donor.

This clonotype was counted between two and nine times. V usage is TRBV12-3 or TRBV12-4 and J usage is TRBJ1-2; D call uncertain. Trimming shortened V by 0 bases and J by 8 bases, and 7 bases separated the two germline ends. The CDR3 totals 12 residues. CDR3 DNA sequence: TGTGCCAGCAGTTTAGCTGGTATGGGCTACACCTTC. Amino acid sequence: CASSLAGMGYTF.

The V call is TRBV20-1, the J call TRBJ2-1, with TRBD2 identical over 13 bases. The germline V gene encodes CDR1 DFQATT and CDR2 SNEGSKA (reference sequence). After removal of 3 bases from V and 5 bases from J, the junction contained 1 base not matched to a gene. This CDR3 contains 14 residues. The CDR3 nucleotides are TGCAGTGCTAGGGGGACTAGCGGGAACAATGAGCAGTTCTTC. Translation gives CSARGTSGNNEQFF.

Ten or more counts support this clonotype. This rearrangement joins TRBV24-1 to TRBJ1-5, with D maybe TRBD1 (5 bases). The CDR3 length is 14 residues. The V and J ends lost 3 bases and 4 bases respectively, with 9 bases between them. Germline loops: CDR1 KGHDR, CDR2 SFDVKD. The CDR3 protein is CATSDVRANQPQHF. The CDR3 coding sequence is TGTGCCACCAGTGATGTCAGGGCTAATCAGCCCCAGCATTTT.

In its sample, this clonotype ranks as medium-sized. The CDR3 here is CSARQYSNQPQHF. In DNA form, the CDR3 reads TGCAGTGCTAGACAGTATAGCAATCAGCCCCAGCATTTT. V is TRBV20-1 and J is TRBJ1-5; the D is unclear. The ends were cut back, 2 bases at V and 0 bases at J, with 5 bases in the middle. CDR3 length: 13 amino acids. Germline CDR1 is DFQATT and CDR2 is SNEGSKA (reference sequence).

V and J are TRBV2 and TRBJ2-1; TRBD1 matches 7 bases. This CDR3 comprises 12 residues. J gave up 4 bases and V 9 bases, and 3 bases lay outside the gene matches. Germline V gene data show CDR1 as SNHLY and CDR2 as FYNNEI. CDR3 protein: CARGQIYNEQFF. The CDR3 DNA reads as TGTGCCAGGGGACAGATTTACAATGAGCAGTTCTTC.

In this sample, this clonotype turned up a few times. The V gene is TRBV7-9, the J gene TRBJ2-2; D ambiguous. The V gene lost 4 bases and the J gene lost 0 bases, with 6 bases spanning the gap. Germline V gives CDR1 SEHNR, CDR2 FQNEAQ (reference sequence). CDR3 length: 14 residues. CDR3: CASSSESNTGELFF. CDR3 DNA sequence: TGTGCCAGCAGCTCCGAATCGAACACCGGGGAGCTGTTTTTT.

There are a few counts of this clonotype. V is TRBV24-1 and J is TRBJ2-1, with 9 bases fitting TRBD1. The CDR3 runs 17 residues. The V segment lost 4 bases and the J segment 2 bases; nucleotides outside the gene matches: 8. Germline CDR1 reads KGHDR; CDR2 reads SFDVKD. The CDR3 DNA reads TGTGCCACCAGTGAAGACATTGGGGACAGGGCCTACAATGAGCAGTTCTTC. Protein sequence: CATSEDIGDRAYNEQFF.

This clonotype was counted between two and nine times. The chain joins TRBV5-1 to TRBJ2-7; D might be TRBD1 or TRBD2, each matching 6 bases. The CDR3 totals 14 residues. The germline V gene has CDR1 SGHRS and CDR2 YFSETQ. V shed 4 bases and J shed 2 bases, with 13 bases lying between them. DNA for the CDR3: TGCGCCAGCAGCCAAGGGGGGAGTCCCTACGAGCAGTACTTC. Encoded protein: CASSQGGSPYEQYF. Looking up the rest from reference TRBV5-1 and TRBJ2-7 gives the full variable domain: KAGVTQTPRYLIKTRGQQVTLSCSPISGHRSVSWYQQTPGQGLQFLFEYFSETQRNKGNFPGRFSGRQFSNSRSEMNVSTLELGDSALYLCASSQGGSPYEQYFGPGTRLTVT.

The chain employs TRBV10-3 and TRBJ2-7, with D hard to call. The germline V gene encodes CDR1 ENHRY and CDR2 SYGVKD. V lost 3 bases to trimming and J lost 3 bases, with 3 bases between them. CDR3 length: 11 amino acids. This chain's CDR3 is CAISERYEQYF. In nucleotides, the CDR3 is TGTGCCATCAGTGAACGCTACGAGCAGTACTTC.

This clonotype appeared a few times. The J gene is TRBJ1-1, the V gene TRBV20-1; 7 bases are a match to TRBD1. CDR3 length: 13 amino acids. The V gene end was trimmed by 3 bases and the J gene end by 1 base; junction bases not matched to a gene: 2. Germline CDR1 is DFQATT and CDR2 is SNEGSKA (reference sequence). The CDR3 DNA is TGCAGTGCTAGTAGACAGGGGAACACTGAAGCTTTCTTT. It is translated as CSASRQGNTEAFF.

The chain couples TRBV20-1 to TRBJ1-1; no definite D call. The germline V and J ends were trimmed by 2 bases and 2 bases, with 12 bases remaining between them. This CDR3 spans 14 amino acids. Germline V gives CDR1 DFQATT, CDR2 SNEGSKA (reference sequence). The CDR3 bases are TGCAGTGCTAGACTTGACATGGCTAACACTGAAGCTTTCTTT. Translated: CSARLDMANTEAFF.

This clonotype has more than one count but fewer than ten. The rearrangement joins TRBV11-2 to TRBJ1-2; TRBD1 matches 8 bases. This CDR3 has 15 amino acids. Germline assignment: CDR1 SGHAT and CDR2 FQNNGV. Trimming took 5 bases from V and 4 from J; bases not matched to a gene: 9. The CDR3, as DNA: TGTGCCAGCAGCCCAGGGACAGGCGGGTTCTATGGCTACACCTTC. Protein sequence: CASSPGTGGFYGYTF.

The chain uses TRBV27 and TRBJ1-2; unclear D gene. The CDR3 is 13 residues long. Deletions cut 3 bases from V and 8 bases from J, with 13 bases between. The germline CDR1 and CDR2 sequences are MNHEY and SMNVEV (reference sequence). CDR3 DNA: TGTGCCAGCAGTTTGTTAAAGGGTACAGGCTACACCTTC. It specifies CASSLLKGTGYTF.

The chain employs TRBV10-3 and TRBJ2-7; 7 nucleotides match TRBD2. The CDR3 is made up of 14 amino acids. The ends lost 2 bases at V and 0 bases at J; junction bases unmatched: 1. Germline V lookup: CDR1 ENHRY, CDR2 SYGVKD. CDR3 amino acids: CAISEVAGSYEQYF. The DNA of the CDR3 is TGTGCCATCAGTGAGGTAGCGGGCTCCTACGAGCAGTACTTC.

The chain has TRBV29-1 and TRBJ2-7; 9 bases align to TRBD1. Germline V CDR1 and CDR2: SQVTM, ANQGSEA. The CDR3 is 15 amino acids. V lost 3 bases to trimming and J lost 2 bases; unmatched junction nucleotides: 8. The CDR3 nucleotides are TGCAGCGTTGAGACGGGACAGGGAGGACCCTACGAGCAGTACTTC. It specifies CSVETGQGGPYEQYF.

V and J are TRBV7-2 and TRBJ1-5; D remains unclear. The CDR3 runs 14 residues. V shed 4 bases and J shed 1 base, with 8 bases lying between them. Per germline, CDR1 SGHTA and CDR2 FQGNSA. CDR3 loop: CASSSLGSNQPQHF. The CDR3 DNA is TGTGCCAGCAGCTCCCTAGGAAGCAATCAGCCCCAGCATTTT.

The chain recombines TRBV5-4 with TRBJ2-7; 7 bases are a match to TRBD1. After removal of 4 bases from V and 4 bases from J, the junction contained 5 bases not matched to a gene. Germline values: CDR1 SGHNT, CDR2 YYREEE (reference sequence). The CDR3 loop spans 13 amino acids. This CDR3 reads CASSGQQGYEQYF. CDR3 DNA sequence: TGTGCCAGCAGCGGGCAACAGGGGTACGAGCAGTACTTC.

This clonotype was counted at least ten times. This chain links TRBV12-3 or TRBV12-4 with TRBJ1-2, with D unclear. The CDR3 sequence is 12 residues long. Trimming took 6 bases from V and 5 from J, leaving 10 bases between them. CDR3 region: CASSDLGYGYTF. In DNA form, the CDR3 reads TGTGCCAGCAGCGATTTGGGGTATGGCTACACCTTC.

The chain couples TRBV7-6 to TRBJ2-7; D may be TRBD1 or TRBD2 (6 bases each). The CDR3 runs 15 residues. Germline V CDR1 and CDR2: SGHVS, FNYEAQ. The V and J ends lost 5 bases and 6 bases respectively, with 20 bases between them. CDR3 in DNA: TGTGCCAGCAGCCGCACGGGGGAGACAGGTGCCGAGCAGTACTTC. Protein product: CASSRTGETGAEQYF.

This clonotype was counted between two and nine times. This chain links TRBV12-3 or TRBV12-4 with TRBJ1-6, with 7 bases lining up with TRBD1. With 6 bases clipped from V and 15 bases from J, the junction kept 20 bases outside the gene matches. The CDR3 is made up of 16 amino acids. The CDR3 here is CASSAHPGQINSGLHF. CDR3 nucleotides: TGTGCCAGCAGCGCCCACCCGGGACAGATAAATTCAGGCCTCCACTTT.

The chain carries TRBV5-1 and TRBJ2-3; 12 nucleotides agree with TRBD2. The V gene's germline CDR1 is SGHRS and CDR2 YFSETQ. The CDR3 totals 17 residues. The V gene end was trimmed by 4 bases and the J gene end by 3 bases; junction bases not matched to a gene: 9. The CDR3: CASSAHPLAGGTDTQYF. CDR3 DNA sequence: TGCGCCAGCAGCGCCCACCCGCTAGCGGGAGGGACAGATACGCAGTATTTT.

The chain uses TRBV12-3 or TRBV12-4 and TRBJ1-1; D perhaps matches TRBD1 (6 bases). V dropped 3 bases and J dropped 10 bases, with 15 bases sitting between them. This CDR3 contains 13 residues. In DNA form, the CDR3 reads TGTGCCAGCAGTTTGGGGGCCGCATCCTCAGCTTTCTTT. Amino acid sequence: CASSLGAASSAFF.

This clonotype was seen a handful of times. The V gene is TRBV12-3 or TRBV12-4, the J gene TRBJ1-1; perhaps TRBD1 as D (5 bases). V was clipped by 6 bases and J by 1 base, with 15 bases between them. The CDR3 totals 15 residues. CDR3: CASSPGGSWNTEAFF. The CDR3 DNA follows: TGTGCCAGCAGCCCTGGGGGATCCTGGAACACTGAAGCTTTCTTT.

In nucleotides, the CDR3 is TGTGCCAGCAGTCTTTGGACAGTGAAAGGAAACACCATATATTTT. It yields the protein CASSLWTVKGNTIYF. The chain links TRBV7-9 to TRBJ1-3, with a weak D call TRBD1 (6 bases). Trimming cost V 6 bases and J 4 bases, with 16 bases left between them. This CDR3 is built from 15 residues. Germline V lookup: CDR1 SEHNR, CDR2 FQNEAQ (reference sequence).

The chain couples TRBV5-5 to TRBJ1-2, with D unresolved. Per germline, CDR1 SGHKS and CDR2 YYEKEE (reference sequence). The CDR3 runs 13 residues. Between the trimmed V and J ends, which lost 1 base and 14 bases, there was a span of 18 bases. This CDR3 reads CASSLTPGPIFTF. CDR3 in DNA: TGTGCCAGCAGCTTGACCCCGGGCCCTATATTTACCTTC.

The genes are TRBV7-9 and TRBJ1-1, with 8 bases matching TRBD1. This CDR3 has 14 residues. V gave up 5 bases and J gave up 6 bases; unmatched junction bases: 8. CDR1 is SEHNR and CDR2 is FQNEAQ in the germline V gene (reference sequence). DNA for the CDR3: TGTGCCAGCAGCCCGACAGGGGACGAGGCTGAAGCTTTCTTT. Translation gives CASSPTGDEAEAFF.

This clonotype showed up just a few times. V is TRBV6-5 and J is TRBJ2-3; 9 bases agree with TRBD2. Germline V CDR1 and CDR2: MNHEY, SVGAGI. The CDR3 is made up of 16 amino acids. V dropped 0 bases and J dropped 5; count of bases not matched to a gene: 6. The CDR3 is CASSYSTSGKGDTQYF. CDR3 bases: TGTGCCAGCAGTTACTCGACTAGCGGAAAGGGAGATACGCAGTATTTT.

The table lists this clonotype with a few counts. This rearrangement joins TRBV25-1 to TRBJ1-1; tentatively, D is TRBD1 (5 bases). V dropped 8 bases and J dropped 9 bases, with 25 bases sitting between them. CDR1 and CDR2 (germline): MGHDK, SYGVNS. The CDR3 length is 15 residues. CDR3 coding DNA: TGTGCCAGCCGGGGAGAGGGACTTCGGGTCGGGAAAGCTTTCTTT. Protein sequence: CASRGEGLRVGKAFF.

The V call is TRBV2, the J call TRBJ2-1; 15 nucleotides agree with TRBD2. The V gene end was trimmed by 4 bases and the J gene end by 0 bases; junction bases not matched to a gene: 10. Germline V CDR1 and CDR2: SNHLY, FYNNEI. The CDR3 sequence is 20 residues long. DNA for the CDR3: TGTGCCAGCAGTGCCAACTGGGGGACTAGCGGGAGGACCTCCTACAATGAGCAGTTCTTC. Its protein is CASSANWGTSGRTSYNEQFF.